Following are 22 T cell receptor beta chains from one sample sequenced in a study of beta chain features in type 1 diabetes. Study observations and caveats: All four CD4+ subsets of Type 1 diabetes patients contained TCRB CDR3s that were moderately but significantly shorter.

These receptors have no identified antigens. TCRB transcripts that were expressed got sequenced, as all of the isolated RNA had been reverse transcribed. Measured with immunoSEQ multiplex PCR; TCRdb has only the in-frame clones, and not every one. The profile shows roughly 330,000 clones, 13% of them singletons. Sequencing was carried out using naive CD4+ T cells from blood. The receptors shown here come from a woman under 30 with type 1 diabetes.

The chain's CDR3 is CASSPGGRDTEAFF. The CDR3 region has the DNA TGTGCCAGCAGCCCCGGCGGGAGGGACACTGAAGCTTTCTTT. The rearrangement links TRBV5-6 to TRBJ1-1, with D uncertain. Germline CDR1 and CDR2: SGHDT and YYEEEE. V was shortened by 4 bases and J by 3 bases, with 13 bases between the two germline ends. CDR3 length: 14 residues.

This chain uses TRBV30 with TRBJ2-7; D may be TRBD2 (7 bases). This CDR3 spans 17 amino acids. CDR1 is GTSNPN, CDR2 SVGIG, per germline (reference sequence). The V end lost 6 bases, the J end lost 0 bases, and 24 bases lay between the germline ends. In DNA form, the CDR3 reads TGTGCCTGTCAAGGGGGTAGCGGGCCCTATAACTCCTACGAGCAGTACGTC. It codes for CACQGGSGPYNSYEQYV.

The chain combines TRBV7-8 with TRBJ2-5; the D is unclear. CDR3 length: 12 amino acids. From germline, CDR1 is SGHVS and CDR2 FQNEAQ. V was clipped by 5 bases and J by 5 bases, with 9 bases between them. CDR3 DNA sequence: TGTGCCAGCAGCCGCCCACGGGAGACCCAGTACTTC. Translated: CASSRPRETQYF.

V and J are TRBV18 and TRBJ2-6; D is unresolved. CDR3 length: 16 amino acids. CDR1 KGHSH and CDR2 LQKENI come from the germline V gene. Trimming removed 5 bases at V and 2 bases at J, with 13 bases between. Written as DNA, the CDR3 is TGTGCCAGCTCAGGTTATCAAAACACTGGGGCCAACGTCCTGACTTTC. Translated, it gives CASSGYQNTGANVLTF.

This clone was observed a handful of times. The rearrangement joins TRBV5-4 to TRBJ2-2; 8 bases match TRBD2. The CDR3 length is 15 residues. The trim removed 5 bases at V and 0 bases at J, leaving 3 bases unmatched. Germline V gene lookup returns CDR1 SGHNT and CDR2 YYREEE (reference sequence). The CDR3 reads CASSLAGPNTGELFF. The DNA for the CDR3 is TGTGCCAGCAGTCTAGCGGGTCCGAACACCGGGGAGCTGTTTTTT.

This clone was counted only a few times. This chain links TRBV4-1 with TRBJ2-1, with D perhaps TRBD1 (5 bases). The CDR3 has 15 amino acids. Germline loops: CDR1 MGHRA, CDR2 YSYEKL. The V gene lost 2 bases and the J gene lost 5 bases, with 13 bases spanning the gap. CDR3 amino acids: CASSQYGIGDNEQFF. The CDR3 nucleotides are TGCGCCAGCAGCCAATATGGGATAGGGGACAATGAGCAGTTCTTC.

The rearrangement uses TRBV5-1 and TRBJ1-3; no clear D. Germline assignment: CDR1 SGHRS and CDR2 YFSETQ. V was cut by 1 base and J by 0 bases, with 17 bases left in between. This CDR3 has 18 amino acids. The CDR3 DNA reads as TGCGCCAGCAGCTTGTTCTCGCGGGGAGCGACCTCTGGAAACACCATATATTTT. It yields the protein CASSLFSRGATSGNTIYF.

This clone showed up just a few times. The chain is built from TRBV2 and TRBJ1-2; no reliable D call. This CDR3 region has 13 residues. V gave up 5 bases and J gave up 4 bases, with 11 bases separating them. The germline V gene has CDR1 SNHLY and CDR2 FYNNEI. The CDR3: CASSIPRSYGYTF. Here the CDR3 DNA reads TGTGCCAGCAGTATCCCGAGGAGCTATGGCTACACCTTC.

This clone was picked up a small number of times. The genes are TRBV27 and TRBJ2-4; unclear D gene. V lost 4 bases, J lost 1 base, and 11 bases lay in between. In germline, CDR1 is MNHEY, CDR2 SMNVEV (reference sequence). CDR3 size: 15 residues. The CDR3 sequence: CASSSSEVAKNIQYF. CDR3 nucleotide sequence: TGTGCCAGCAGTTCTAGTGAGGTGGCCAAAAACATTCAGTACTTC.

The chain is built from TRBV5-4 and TRBJ2-5, with D possibly TRBD1 on 6 matching bases. V lost 4 bases and J lost 4, with 11 bases in between. The CDR3 covers 13 residues. Germline V CDR1 and CDR2: SGHNT, YYREEE (reference sequence). The CDR3, as DNA: TGTGCCAGCAGCCTACAGGGTTCAGAGACCCAGTACTTC. Amino acids: CASSLQGSETQYF.

V and J are TRBV30 and TRBJ1-1; 8 bases are a match to TRBD1. V trimming: 5 bases; J trimming: 3 bases; junction bases outside the gene matches: 5. This CDR3 is 13 amino acids long. Germline V lookup: CDR1 GTSNPN, CDR2 SVGIG (reference sequence). CDR3 DNA sequence: TGTGCCTGGGCGACAGGGGCGTACACTGAAGCTTTCTTT. It encodes CAWATGAYTEAFF.

The V and J genes are TRBV11-2 and TRBJ1-1; D remains unclear. CDR3 length: 13 amino acids. V lost 4 bases, J lost 4 bases, and 10 bases lay in between. Germline loops: CDR1 SGHAT, CDR2 FQNNGV. The CDR3 nucleotides are TGTGCCAGCAGCTACACTTCGGGCACTGAAGCTTTCTTT. Protein sequence: CASSYTSGTEAFF.

This clone was seen more than once but under ten times. The V call is TRBV29-1, the J call TRBJ2-7; tentative D call: TRBD2 (5 bases). V dropped 0 bases and J dropped 7 bases, with 10 bases sitting between them. There are 12 residues in the CDR3. The V gene's germline CDR1 is SQVTM and CDR2 ANQGSEA. The CDR3 nucleotides are TGCAGCGTTGAAGACCCCGGGAAGGAGCAGTACTTC. Translating gives CSVEDPGKEQYF.

This clone was recorded a few times. The rearrangement links TRBV5-1 to TRBJ2-1; 7 positions match TRBD2. From germline, CDR1 is SGHRS and CDR2 YFSETQ. The CDR3 has 18 amino acids. V dropped 5 bases and J dropped 2; count of bases not matched to a gene: 16. This CDR3 reads CASSPFAEGAGPYNEQFF. As DNA, the CDR3 is TGCGCCAGCAGTCCCTTTGCTGAAGGAGCGGGACCCTACAATGAGCAGTTCTTC.

Only a few counts were recorded for this clone. This chain joins TRBV10-3 and TRBJ2-3; 9 bases line up with TRBD2. CDR3 size: 14 residues. Germline V gene data show CDR1 as ENHRY and CDR2 as SYGVKD. V dropped 7 bases and J dropped 5; count of bases not matched to a gene: 7. CDR3 protein: CAIKIAGVVDTQYF. Written as DNA, the CDR3 is TGTGCCATCAAAATAGCGGGAGTGGTAGATACGCAGTATTTT.

V and J are TRBV5-1 and TRBJ2-5; possibly TRBD2 for D (5 bases). Germline values: CDR1 SGHRS, CDR2 YFSETQ. This CDR3 has 14 amino acids. V was trimmed by 0 bases and J by 2 bases, leaving 8 bases between them. The chain's CDR3 is CASSLGEIQETQYF. For the CDR3, the DNA is TGCGCCAGCAGCTTGGGGGAGATTCAAGAGACCCAGTACTTC.

The chain links TRBV27 to TRBJ2-1; D might be TRBD2 (6 bases). V was trimmed by 3 bases and J by 3 bases, leaving 12 bases between them. The CDR3 length is 15 residues. CDR1 and CDR2 (germline): MNHEY, SMNVEV (reference sequence). The CDR3 spells CASSLMASDYNEQFF. As DNA, the CDR3 is TGTGCCAGCAGTTTGATGGCTAGCGACTACAATGAGCAGTTCTTC.

The rearrangement joins TRBV28 to TRBJ2-7; TRBD2 might be the D (6 bases). Germline V gives CDR1 MDHEN, CDR2 SYDVKM. The CDR3 spans 14 residues. The V end lost 3 bases, the J end lost 6 bases, and 15 bases lay between the germline ends. The CDR3: CASSLAGHYGEQYF. DNA of the CDR3: TGTGCCAGCAGTTTGGCGGGGCATTACGGCGAGCAGTACTTC.

This clone was detected only a few times. In DNA, the CDR3 is TGTGCCAGCAGTTTTGGGGGGACTGAGCAGTTCTTC. Its translation is CASSFGGTEQFF. This sequence joins TRBV28 and TRBJ2-1; D may be TRBD2 (6 bases). From germline, CDR1 is MDHEN and CDR2 SYDVKM. This CDR3 comprises 12 residues. Between the trimmed V and J ends, which lost 3 bases and 9 bases, there was a span of 9 bases.

The V call is TRBV30, the J call TRBJ1-5; D perhaps matches TRBD1 (6 bases). The CDR3 runs to 14 residues. Looked up from germline, CDR1 is GTSNPN and CDR2 is SVGIG (reference sequence). Trimming left V 0 bases short and J 5 bases short, with 11 bases between. CDR3 coding DNA: TGTGCCTGGAGTGTACAGGGTGGCCATCAGCCCCAGCATTTT. Protein: CAWSVQGGHQPQHF.

This clone was picked up a small number of times. This chain connects TRBV4-1 to TRBJ2-1; 10 bases are a match to TRBD2. CDR3 length: 18 amino acids. The junction had 6 bases not matched to a gene; V was cut back by 0 bases and J by 1 base. The germline CDR1 and CDR2 sequences are MGHRA and YSYEKL. In DNA form, the CDR3 reads TGCGCCAGCAGCCAAGACCCAGGACTAGCGGCTTCCTACAATGAGCAGTTCTTC. Amino acids: CASSQDPGLAASYNEQFF.

This clone has just a few counts. V and J are TRBV19 and TRBJ2-4, with 8 bases aligning to TRBD1. CDR3 length: 16 amino acids. Germline V gene data show CDR1 as LNHDA and CDR2 as SQIVND (reference sequence). The J segment lost 5 bases and the V segment lost 5 bases, leaving 11 bases of the junction unmatched. The DNA for the CDR3 is TGTGCCAGTAGTGCTTACGGGACAGGAAAACAAAACATTCAGTACTTC. Amino acid sequence: CASSAYGTGKQNIQYF.